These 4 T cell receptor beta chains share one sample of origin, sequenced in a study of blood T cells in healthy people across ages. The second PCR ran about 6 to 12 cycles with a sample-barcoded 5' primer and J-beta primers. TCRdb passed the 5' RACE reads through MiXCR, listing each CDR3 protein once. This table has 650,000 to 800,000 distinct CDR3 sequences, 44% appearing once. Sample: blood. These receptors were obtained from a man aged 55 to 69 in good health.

For the CDR3, the DNA is TGTGCCAGCAGTTTGCAAGGACAAGCCAAAAACATTCAGTACTTC. It is translated as CASSLQGQAKNIQYF. The chain employs TRBV27 and TRBJ2-4; the D gene is possibly TRBD1 (5 bases). The germline V gene has CDR1 MNHEY and CDR2 SMNVEV (reference sequence). The CDR3 is 15 amino acids. Trimming removed 3 bases at V and 0 bases at J, with 9 bases between.

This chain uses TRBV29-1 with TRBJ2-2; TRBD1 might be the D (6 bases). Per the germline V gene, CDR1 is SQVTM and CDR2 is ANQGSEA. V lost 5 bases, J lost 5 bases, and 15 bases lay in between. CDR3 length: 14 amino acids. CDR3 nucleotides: TGCAGCGTTAAAAAGGACAGCCGAACCGGGGAGCTGTTTTTT. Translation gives CSVKKDSRTGELFF.

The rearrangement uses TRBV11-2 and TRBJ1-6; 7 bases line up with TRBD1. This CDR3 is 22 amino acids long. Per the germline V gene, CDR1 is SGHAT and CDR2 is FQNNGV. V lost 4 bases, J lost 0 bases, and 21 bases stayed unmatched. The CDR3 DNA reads TGTGCCAGCAGCTCATCTAATGCCCCTCGGACAGGAGTTAGCTCCTATAATTCACCCCTCCACTTT. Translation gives CASSSSNAPRTGVSSYNSPLHF.

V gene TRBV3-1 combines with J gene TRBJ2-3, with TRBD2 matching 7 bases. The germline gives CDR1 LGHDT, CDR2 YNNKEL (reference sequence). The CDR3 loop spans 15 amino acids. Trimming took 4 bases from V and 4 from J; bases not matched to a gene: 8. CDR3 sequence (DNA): TGTGCCAGCAGCCCAAAGTCAGGGAGGGCAGATACGCAGTATTTT. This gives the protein CASSPKSGRADTQYF.